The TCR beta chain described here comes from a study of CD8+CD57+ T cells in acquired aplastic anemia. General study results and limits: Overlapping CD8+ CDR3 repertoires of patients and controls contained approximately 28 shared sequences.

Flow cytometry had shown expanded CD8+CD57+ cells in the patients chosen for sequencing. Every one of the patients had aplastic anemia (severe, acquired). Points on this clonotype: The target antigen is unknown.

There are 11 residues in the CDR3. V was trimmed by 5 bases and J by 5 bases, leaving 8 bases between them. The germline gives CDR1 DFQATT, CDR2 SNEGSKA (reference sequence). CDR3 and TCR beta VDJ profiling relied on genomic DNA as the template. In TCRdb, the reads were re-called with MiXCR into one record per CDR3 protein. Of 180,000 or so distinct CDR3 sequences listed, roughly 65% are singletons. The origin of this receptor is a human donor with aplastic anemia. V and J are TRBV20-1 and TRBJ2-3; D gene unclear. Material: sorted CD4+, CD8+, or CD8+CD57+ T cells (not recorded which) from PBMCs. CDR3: CSAEPRDTQYF. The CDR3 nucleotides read TGCAGTGCTGAGCCGAGAGATACGCAGTATTTT.